The T cell receptor (beta chain) described here comes from a study of identical twins. CDR3 length: 13 amino acids. CDR1 SGHRS and CDR2 YFSETQ come from the germline V gene. V was cut by 7 bases and J by 4 bases, with 14 bases left in between. TCRdb redid the calling of the 5' RACE reads with MiXCR, one entry per CDR3 protein. The data contain 500,000 to 700,000 distinct CDR3 sequences, around 7.5% of them seen just once; the ten biggest clones take up less than 2%. The sample also formed part of further work on yellow fever vaccine responses in identical twins.

This sequence was found in a woman between 18 and 29 years old in good health. The V and J genes are TRBV5-1 and TRBJ1-2; possible D gene TRBD1, 6 bases. Sequenced material: PBMCs. CDR3 region: CASAGTGFYGYTF. The DNA for the CDR3 is TGCGCCAGCGCCGGAACAGGGTTCTATGGCTACACCTTC.